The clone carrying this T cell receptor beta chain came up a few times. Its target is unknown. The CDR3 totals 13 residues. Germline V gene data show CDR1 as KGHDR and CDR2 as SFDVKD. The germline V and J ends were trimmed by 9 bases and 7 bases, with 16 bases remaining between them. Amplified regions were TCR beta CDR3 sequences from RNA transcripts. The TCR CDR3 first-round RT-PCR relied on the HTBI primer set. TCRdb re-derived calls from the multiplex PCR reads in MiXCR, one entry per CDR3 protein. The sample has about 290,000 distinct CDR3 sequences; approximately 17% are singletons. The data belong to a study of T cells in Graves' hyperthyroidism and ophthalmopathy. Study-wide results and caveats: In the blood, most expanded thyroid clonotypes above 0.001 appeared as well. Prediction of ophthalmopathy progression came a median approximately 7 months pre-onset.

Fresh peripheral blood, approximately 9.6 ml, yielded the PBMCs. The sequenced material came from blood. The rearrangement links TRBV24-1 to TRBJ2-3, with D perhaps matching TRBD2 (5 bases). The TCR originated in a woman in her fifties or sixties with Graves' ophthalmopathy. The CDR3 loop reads CATSSPPGNTQYF. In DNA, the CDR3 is TGTGCCACCTCAAGTCCCCCGGGGAATACGCAGTATTTT.